One sample yielded the 12 T cell receptor beta chains listed below, sequenced in a study of blood T cell repertoires in COVID-19. Assay used: immunoSEQ multiplex PCR; TCRdb lists only in-frame clones, some missing. Of more than 300,000 clones in the sample, about nine tenths were seen once. The sequencing input was PBMCs or T cells enriched from blood (not recorded which). The source of these receptors is a woman between 18 and 30 years old who had recovered from COVID-19.

J is TRBJ2-5 and V is TRBV19, with 11 bases that match TRBD2. This CDR3 region has 13 residues. Germline V gene sequence: CDR1 LNHDA, CDR2 SQIVND (reference sequence). Trimming at V came to 10 bases and at J to 5 bases, leaving 6 bases not matched to a gene. This CDR3 reads CATSTSGTETQYF. In nucleotides, the CDR3 is TGTGCCACCTCGACTAGCGGGACGGAGACCCAGTACTTC.

This clone was found once. The chain carries TRBV24-1 and TRBJ1-1; no firm D call. CDR1 is KGHDR, CDR2 SFDVKD, per germline. Deletions cut 0 bases from V and 2 bases from J, with 6 bases between. This CDR3 contains 14 residues. CDR3 DNA: TGTGCCACCAGTGATTTGCGCGCTAACACTGAAGCTTTCTTT. Translating it yields CATSDLRANTEAFF.

The chain employs TRBV5-5 and TRBJ1-4; 8 positions agree with TRBD1. Germline values: CDR1 SGHKS, CDR2 YYEKEE (reference sequence). V lost 3 bases, J lost 8 bases, and 9 bases stayed unmatched. The CDR3 sequence is 15 residues long. CDR3 sequence: CASSSSTGAGEKLFF. The CDR3 nucleotides read TGTGCCAGCAGCTCATCGACAGGGGCTGGGGAAAAACTGTTTTTT.

The chain joins TRBV5-3 to TRBJ2-2; D possibly corresponds to TRBD1 (6 bases). TRBV5-3 is designated an ORF whose function remains uncertain. CDR3 size: 17 residues. V gave up 0 bases and J gave up 4 bases, with 16 bases separating them. CDR3 in DNA: TGTGCCAGAAGCTTGGGGCATGGAGACAGGAGCACCGGGGAGCTGTTTTTT. Protein product: CARSLGHGDRSTGELFF.

The chain joins TRBV3-1 (or the pseudogene TRBV3-2) to TRBJ2-1; a possible D gene is TRBD2 (5 bases). The CDR3 has 14 residues. V was trimmed by 4 bases and J by 5 bases, leaving 12 bases between them. The germline gives CDR1 LGHDT, CDR2 YNNKEL (reference sequence). The CDR3 region has the DNA TGTGCCAGCAGCCCTTTCGGGAAAGACAATGAGCAGTTCTTC. It translates to CASSPFGKDNEQFF.

The rearrangement uses TRBV9 and TRBJ1-3; D uncertain. The CDR3 consists of 12 residues. Germline CDR1 is SGDLS and CDR2 is YYNGEE. Trimming removed 3 bases at V and 3 bases at J, with 4 bases between. CDR3 coding DNA: TGTGCCAGCAGCGGACTTGGAAACACCATATATTTT. Protein product: CASSGLGNTIYF. The complete variable domain, with remaining parts taken from reference TRBV9 and TRBJ1-3, reads DSGVTQTPKHLITATGQRVTLRCSPRSGDLSVYWYQQSLDQGLQFLIQYYNGEERAKGNILERFSAQQFPDLHSELNLSSLELGDSALYFCASSGLGNTIYFGEGSWLTVV.

J is TRBJ2-1 and V is TRBV3-1 (or the pseudogene TRBV3-2), with 8 positions matching TRBD2. Germline CDR1 reads LGHDT; CDR2 reads YNNKEL (reference sequence). The trim removed 7 bases at V and 1 base at J, leaving 15 bases unmatched. The CDR3 runs 18 residues. The CDR3 loop reads CASTPRGSGGGSYNEQFF. CDR3 nucleotides: TGTGCCAGCACCCCCCGGGGAAGCGGGGGAGGGTCCTACAATGAGCAGTTCTTC.

V usage is TRBV4-1 and J usage is TRBJ1-2; 7 nucleotides align to TRBD1. The ends lost 0 bases at V and 3 bases at J; junction bases unmatched: 4. CDR3 length equals 15 residues. The germline V gene has CDR1 MGHRA and CDR2 YSYEKL. The CDR3 loop reads CASSQDRGQYYGYTF. Here the CDR3 DNA reads TGCGCCAGCAGCCAAGATAGGGGACAGTACTATGGCTACACCTTC.

In the case of this clone: Germline and junction disagree at one end, which may indicate a read error. This chain links TRBV9 with TRBJ1-2, with 8 positions matching TRBD1. Germline CDR1 and CDR2: SGDLS and YYNGEE. The CDR3 runs 13 residues. CDR3 DNA: TGTGCCAGCAGCGTAGCAGGGACAGGCCCCTACATCTTC. This gives the protein CASSVAGTGPYIF.

The chain has TRBV11-2 and TRBJ2-6, with 12 positions matching TRBD1. J gave up 1 base and V 5 bases, and 9 bases lay outside the gene matches. Per the germline V gene, CDR1 is SGHAT and CDR2 is FQNNGV. This CDR3 region has 19 residues. The CDR3 DNA follows: TGTGCCAGCAGCCTTTTCCGGGACAGGGGGCCGTCTGGGGCCAACGTCCTGACTTTC. The encoded protein is CASSLFRDRGPSGANVLTF.

CDR3 amino acids: CASSLRTGAYNEQFF. The CDR3 DNA reads TGTGCCAGCAGCTTGAGGACAGGGGCCTACAATGAGCAGTTCTTC. The chain has TRBV5-6 and TRBJ2-1; 9 positions agree with TRBD1. The CDR3 totals 15 residues. CDR1 is SGHDT, CDR2 YYEEEE, per germline. The V gene end was trimmed by 1 base and the J gene end by 2 bases; junction bases not matched to a gene: 1.

The J gene is TRBJ1-1, the V gene TRBV24-1, with unresolved D. This CDR3 has 16 residues. Per the germline V gene, CDR1 is KGHDR and CDR2 is SFDVKD. V lost 3 bases and J 6 bases, leaving 19 bases between the germline ends. DNA of the CDR3: TGTGCCACCAGTGATCCTTGGACTGGAACAAAGCCTGAAGCTTTCTTT. It is translated as CATSDPWTGTKPEAFF.